These T cell receptor beta chains were read from a single sample in a study of T cell changes during pregnancy in multiple sclerosis. Clones were sequenced by immunoSEQ multiplex PCR, and TCRdb holds only the in-frame ones, with some missing. The sample holds 84,000 or so clones, around 94% seen once. The starting material was peripheral blood, obtained in the third trimester of pregnancy. The receptor set was obtained from a female donor with multiple sclerosis, enrolled in a pregnancy study. The CDR3 runs from the conserved cysteine through the conserved F or W. The D gene is left open where the match is weak.

v_call: TRBV7-3; j_call: TRBJ1-1; d_call: NA; cdr3_nt: TGTGCCAGCAGCCCCGGGGTAGGGAGGAACACTGAAGCTTTCTTT; cdr3_aa: CASSPGVGRNTEAFF
v_call: TRBV9; j_call: TRBJ2-3; d_call: TRBD2; cdr3_nt: TGTGCCAGCAGCGAGGGACTAGTGGGCCAGTATTTT; cdr3_aa: CASSEGLVGQYF
v_call: TRBV7-9; j_call: TRBJ2-1; d_call: TRBD1; cdr3_nt: TGTGCCAGCAGCCGCGCGACCGGACAGGGGAAGTTAGCTGAGCAGTTCTTC; cdr3_aa: CASSRATGQGKLAEQFF
v_call: TRBV28; j_call: TRBJ1-2; d_call: NA; cdr3_nt: TGTGCCAGCAGTTTTATCCCCGGGACAAAAGTCTATGGCTACACCTTC; cdr3_aa: CASSFIPGTKVYGYTF
v_call: TRBV27; j_call: TRBJ1-2; d_call: NA; cdr3_nt: TGTGCCAGCAGTTTATCCCGGGGGGCGTATGGCTACACCTTC; cdr3_aa: CASSLSRGAYGYTF
v_call: TRBV23-1; j_call: TRBJ2-7; d_call: NA; cdr3_nt: TGCGCCAGCAGTCAGAACAGGCTTAGGGGATTCTACGAGCAGTACTTC; cdr3_aa: CASSQNRLRGFYEQYF
v_call: TRBV18; j_call: TRBJ2-7; d_call: TRBD1; cdr3_nt: TGTGCCAGCGCCAAGGGGGCGCAAACCTACGAGCAGTACTTC; cdr3_aa: CASAKGAQTYEQYF
v_call: TRBV15; j_call: TRBJ1-5; d_call: TRBD1; cdr3_nt: TGTGCCACCAGCAGATATACAGGGGGGGGCCAGCCCCAGCATTTT; cdr3_aa: CATSRYTGGGQPQHF
v_call: TRBV5-1; j_call: TRBJ2-3; d_call: NA; cdr3_nt: TGCGCCAGCAGCTTTTGGCCGAGCCCTAAGCGAGATACGCAGTATTTT; cdr3_aa: CASSFWPSPKRDTQYF
v_call: TRBV18; j_call: TRBJ2-7; d_call: NA; cdr3_nt: TGTGCCAGCTCACCCCCCGGGTTCCGTCACGAGCAGTACTTC; cdr3_aa: CASSPPGFRHEQYF
v_call: TRBV6-1; j_call: TRBJ1-2; d_call: TRBD1; cdr3_nt: TGTGCCAGCAGTGGATGGGGACAGGGAGGCTATGGCTACACCTTC; cdr3_aa: CASSGWGQGGYGYTF